The clone carrying this T cell receptor beta chain was counted a few times. The V and J ends lost 0 bases and 5 bases respectively, with 10 bases between them. The CDR3 has 13 amino acids. Germline V gene data show CDR1 as GTSNPN and CDR2 as SVGIG (reference sequence). This record comes from a study of Graves' ophthalmopathy and Graves' hyperthyroidism. Across the study: Peripheral blood was gathered at first diagnosis, ahead of any treatment whatsoever.

Using RNA transcripts, the TCR beta CDR3 regions were amplified. In the first round, RT-PCR was carried out with HTBI primers, and a multiplex PCR formed the second round. TCRdb recomputed calls from the multiplex PCR reads with MiXCR, one row per CDR3 protein. This sample has 660,000 or so distinct CDR3 sequences, with over 40% found just once. The V call is TRBV30, the J call TRBJ2-5; D is uncertain. This TCR was sampled from an adult man with Graves' ophthalmopathy. The sequenced sample was peripheral blood. The CDR3 bases are TGTGCCTGGAGTGTAGGCGACCGGGAGACCCAGTACTTC. Amino acids: CAWSVGDRETQYF.